What follows are 12 T cell receptor beta chains derived from one specimen sequenced in a study of cytomegalovirus exposure and HLA in healthy donors. The PCR made use of 60 Vbeta and 13 Jbeta primers. Some clones are missing from TCRdb's copy, which holds only in-frame ones; the method was immunoSEQ multiplex PCR. This sample lists 130,000 or so clones; its ten largest clones have about 1.5%. Material for sequencing was PBMCs. The receptors come from a woman aged 40 to 55 in good health and CMV-seropositive.

The chain recombines TRBV11-1 with TRBJ2-2; 8 nucleotides line up with TRBD2. CDR1 is SGHAT and CDR2 is FQDESV in the germline V gene (reference sequence). The V and J ends lost 1 base and 5 bases, in that order; junction bases with no gene match: 6. CDR3 length equals 16 residues. The CDR3 reads CASSLDGRVSTGELFF. In DNA form, the CDR3 reads TGTGCCAGCAGCTTAGACGGGAGGGTATCAACCGGGGAGCTGTTTTTT.

The rearrangement uses TRBV2 and TRBJ2-7; D might be TRBD2 (5 bases). Germline V lookup: CDR1 SNHLY, CDR2 FYNNEI. This CDR3 region has 14 residues. The V and J ends lost 6 bases and 3 bases respectively, with 15 bases between them. The CDR3 region has the DNA TGTGCCAGCAGGCGAGGGAATCCAATCTACGAGCAGTACTTC. It specifies CASRRGNPIYEQYF. The full variable domain, its missing parts supplied by reference TRBV2 and TRBJ2-7, is EPEVTQTPSHQVTQMGQEVILRCVPISNHLYFYWYRQILGQKVEFLVSFYNNEISEKSEIFDDQFSVERPDGSNFTLKIRSTKLEDSAMYFCASRRGNPIYEQYFGPGTRLTVT.

The chain links TRBV7-8 to TRBJ2-1; 8 positions match TRBD1. J was trimmed by 2 bases and V by 2 bases; bases with no gene match: 2. The CDR3 contains 15 residues. Germline CDR1 and CDR2: SGHVS and FQNEAQ. CDR3 sequence (DNA): TGTGCCAGCAGCTTACCAGGGGGCCCCTACAATGAGCAGTTCTTC. Translating gives CASSLPGGPYNEQFF.

This rearrangement joins TRBV25-1 to TRBJ2-1; D is possibly TRBD1 (7 bases). Germline CDR1 and CDR2: MGHDK and SYGVNS. The CDR3 has 15 amino acids. Deletions cut 6 bases from V and 5 bases from J, with 17 bases between. CDR3 loop: CASRTRQGGNNEQFF. The CDR3 nucleotides are TGTGCCAGCAGAACTAGACAGGGAGGAAACAATGAGCAGTTCTTC.

V and J are TRBV11-3 and TRBJ2-1, with 8 bases lining up with TRBD2. J lost 1 base, V lost 2 bases, and 7 bases had no gene match. CDR3 length equals 17 residues. Germline CDR1 is SGHNT and CDR2 is YENEEA. Here the CDR3 reads CASSLIGAGVSYNEQFF. In DNA, the CDR3 is TGTGCCAGCAGCTTAATTGGAGCGGGAGTTTCCTACAATGAGCAGTTCTTC.

V is TRBV28 and J is TRBJ2-3, with D unclear. CDR3 length: 16 residues. V lost 3 bases and J 2 bases, leaving 15 bases between the germline ends. Per the germline V gene, CDR1 is MDHEN and CDR2 is SYDVKM. CDR3 in amino acids: CASSLVGSPDTDTQYF. DNA for the CDR3: TGTGCCAGCAGTTTGGTCGGTAGCCCAGACACAGATACGCAGTATTTT.

The chain combines TRBV9 with TRBJ2-7; 14 bases agree with TRBD2. CDR3 length: 17 residues. Germline CDR1 reads SGDLS; CDR2 reads YYNGEE. The junction had 9 bases not matched to a gene; V was cut back by 3 bases and J by 4 bases. The CDR3 spells CASSAVGTSGSMYEQYF. Here the CDR3 DNA reads TGTGCCAGCAGCGCCGTGGGGACTAGCGGGAGTATGTACGAGCAGTACTTC. The variable domain in full, completed from reference TRBV9 and TRBJ2-7, reads DSGVTQTPKHLITATGQRVTLRCSPRSGDLSVYWYQQSLDQGLQFLIQYYNGEERAKGNILERFSAQQFPDLHSELNLSSLELGDSALYFCASSAVGTSGSMYEQYFGPGTRLTVT.

The chain recombines TRBV19 with TRBJ2-7, with 9 bases identical to TRBD2. Germline CDR1 reads LNHDA; CDR2 reads SQIVND (reference sequence). V lost 5 bases to trimming and J lost 2 bases; unmatched junction nucleotides: 1. The CDR3 is 13 amino acids. CDR3 loop: CASSLAGAYEQYF. The CDR3 nucleotides are TGTGCCAGTAGTTTAGCGGGAGCCTACGAGCAGTACTTC.

The chain is built from TRBV6-1 and TRBJ2-1, with TRBD2 matching 10 bases. This CDR3 comprises 14 residues. V was pared by 7 bases and J by 12 bases, with 12 bases of the junction left unmatched. Germline-derived CDR1 and CDR2 are MNHNS and SASEGT. CDR3 amino acids: CASTTTLAGEGQFF. For the CDR3, the DNA is TGTGCCAGCACCACCACGCTAGCGGGAGAGGGGCAGTTCTTC.

The rearrangement links TRBV28 to TRBJ1-2; D ambiguous. Trimming shortened V by 2 bases and J by 5 bases, and 21 bases separated the two germline ends. This CDR3 is 17 amino acids long. Per the germline V gene, CDR1 is MDHEN and CDR2 is SYDVKM. The chain's CDR3 is CASSLVLARREPYGYTF. The CDR3 DNA reads TGTGCCAGCAGTTTAGTTTTGGCTCGGAGGGAGCCGTATGGCTACACCTTC.

The V and J genes are TRBV7-8 and TRBJ2-1; 8 bases are a match to TRBD2. The CDR3 is 15 residues long. Germline loops: CDR1 SGHVS, CDR2 FQNEAQ. The V and J ends lost 5 bases and 3 bases, in that order; junction bases with no gene match: 6. The CDR3: CASSHSSGSYNEQFF. The CDR3 bases are TGTGCCAGCAGCCACTCGAGCGGGAGCTACAATGAGCAGTTCTTC.

This chain links TRBV15 with TRBJ2-1; D unclear. Trimming took 5 bases from V and 0 from J, leaving 11 bases between them. CDR1 is LNHNV and CDR2 is YYDKDF in the germline V gene (reference sequence). The CDR3 spans 15 residues. The CDR3 region is CATSVLRYSYNEQFF. DNA of the CDR3: TGTGCCACCAGCGTCCTGCGGTACTCCTACAATGAGCAGTTCTTC.